The clone carrying this TCR beta chain was observed a single time. Antigen specificity is unknown. The entry originates in a study of T cells in lung cancer brain metastases. Notes on the study in general: Fragmented FFPE DNA may have left the infiltrating repertoire incompletely captured.

Guided by marked H&E slides, tumor areas were macrodissected from five unstained, deparaffinized around 9.2 um sections. Produced via immunoSEQ multiplex PCR; TCRdb's table is partial and in-frame only. The table records over 1,100 clones, 80% to 90% of them present only once. Sequencing used tumor tissue from a brain metastasis. The source is a woman aged 45-65 years with non-small cell lung cancer that had spread to the brain.

The CDR3 loop reads CSVDIMRDNTEAFF. CDR3 sequence (DNA): TGCAGCGTTGATATTATGAGGGACAACACTGAAGCTTTCTTT. The rearrangement joins TRBV29-1 to TRBJ1-1, with D possibly matching TRBD1 (5 bases). Looked up from germline, CDR1 is SQVTM and CDR2 is ANQGSEA. CDR3 length: 14 amino acids. Trimming took off 3 bases at V and 2 bases at J, with 13 bases between the two ends.